These 18 T cell receptor beta chains originate from one sample sequenced in a study of identifying expanded T cells in peripheral blood. Here immunoSEQ multiplex PCR was the method, and the copy in TCRdb shows in-frame clones only, minus some. The sample includes tens of thousands of clones, around four fifths of them seen just once. The sequenced material came from blood. These receptor sequences come from a person between 18 and 75 years old in good health.

As to this clone: One end of the junction varies from germline; a read error may be responsible. The gene calls are TRBV5-1 and TRBJ2-3; maybe TRBD1 (6 bases). This CDR3 has 14 amino acids. Germline V gives CDR1 SGHRS, CDR2 YFSETQ. CDR3 in amino acids: CASKVGGVGDTQYF. For the CDR3, the DNA is TGCGCTAGCAAAGTAGGGGGAGTGGGAGATACGCAGTATTTT.

This clone has only a few counts. The chain links TRBV29-1 to TRBJ1-1, with D possibly being TRBD1 (5 bases). V lost 4 bases to trimming and J lost 4 bases, with 10 bases between them. The V gene's germline CDR1 is SQVTM and CDR2 ANQGSEA. The CDR3 covers 12 residues. As DNA, the CDR3 is TGCAGCGTTGGCCCCCAGGGCACTGAAGCTTTCTTT. This codes for CSVGPQGTEAFF.

The V gene is TRBV6-6, the J gene TRBJ1-2; D might be TRBD1 (5 bases). V was cut by 7 bases and J by 4 bases, with 13 bases left in between. CDR1 and CDR2 (germline): MNHNY, SVGAGI (reference sequence). The CDR3 totals 13 residues. CDR3: CASTPEGFYGYTF. The CDR3 DNA follows: TGTGCCAGCACCCCAGAGGGGTTCTATGGCTACACCTTC.

This chain uses TRBV29-1 with TRBJ2-5; 8 bases agree with TRBD1. After removal of 5 bases from V and 5 bases from J, the junction contained 4 bases not matched to a gene. The CDR3 has 12 amino acids. CDR1 and CDR2 (germline): SQVTM, ANQGSEA. CDR3 protein: CSVHRGWETQYF. In nucleotides, the CDR3 is TGCAGCGTTCACAGGGGGTGGGAGACCCAGTACTTC. Variable domain in full (rest from reference TRBV29-1 and TRBJ2-5): SAVISQKPSRDICQRGTSLTIQCQVDSQVTMMFWYRQQPGQSLTLIATANQGSEATYESGFVIDKFPISRPNLTFSTLTVSNMSPEDSSIYLCSVHRGWETQYFGPGTRLLVL.

The chain joins TRBV7-3 to TRBJ1-2; D gene unclear. The length of the CDR3 is 13 residues. V lost 2 bases and J lost 7, with 11 bases in between. Germline V CDR1 and CDR2: SGHTA, FQGTGA. In nucleotides, the CDR3 is TGTGCCAGCAGCTTAGGGTCCGGCTCTGGCTACACCTTC. This gives the protein CASSLGSGSGYTF.

The J gene is TRBJ2-7, the V gene TRBV7-8; D remains ambiguous. This CDR3 has 14 amino acids. V lost 1 base to trimming and J lost 5 bases, with 12 bases between them. Germline V gene data show CDR1 as SGHVS and CDR2 as FQNEAQ. In DNA, the CDR3 is TGTGCCAGCAGCTTAGAGACAAGGCGCGACGAGCAGTACTTC. As protein: CASSLETRRDEQYF. Together with reference TRBV7-8 and TRBJ2-7, the CDR3 gives the full variable domain: GAGVSQSPRYKVAKRGQDVALRCDPISGHVSLFWYQQALGQGPEFLTYFQNEAQLDKSGLPSDRFFAERPEGSVSTLKIQRTQQEDSAVYLCASSLETRRDEQYFGPGTRLTVT.

In its sample, this clone was seen once. V and J are TRBV18 and TRBJ2-5, with 9 bases identical to TRBD1. Per the germline V gene, CDR1 is KGHSH and CDR2 is LQKENI. V dropped 3 bases and J dropped 4; count of bases not matched to a gene: 0. This CDR3 has 13 residues. CDR3 in amino acids: CASSPGQGETQYF. CDR3 nucleotides: TGTGCCAGCTCACCGGGACAGGGAGAGACCCAGTACTTC.

In nucleotides, the CDR3 is TGTGCCAGCAGCCCGGGCGACGGTATACGCTCCTACGAGCAGTACTTC. Amino acid sequence: CASSPGDGIRSYEQYF. This rearrangement joins TRBV7-9 to TRBJ2-7; D is unclear. This CDR3 region has 16 residues. The V end lost 5 bases, the J end lost 0 bases, and 17 bases lay between the germline ends. In germline, CDR1 is SEHNR, CDR2 FQNEAQ (reference sequence). The full variable domain, with the rest looked up from reference TRBV7-9 and TRBJ2-7, is DTGVSQNPRHKITKRGQNVTFRCDPISEHNRLYWYRQTLGQGPEFLTYFQNEAQLEKSRLLSDRFSAERPKGSFSTLEIQRTEQGDSAMYLCASSPGDGIRSYEQYFGPGTRLTVT.

The chain uses TRBV19 and TRBJ2-7, with a possible D match to TRBD1 (6 bases). Trimming removed 7 bases at V and 5 bases at J, with 18 bases between. The germline gives CDR1 LNHDA, CDR2 SQIVND (reference sequence). The CDR3 is made up of 14 amino acids. The CDR3 nucleotides read TGTGCCAGTAAGACACAGGGTTTCATCCACGAGCAGTACGTC. Its protein product is CASKTQGFIHEQYV.

The chain combines TRBV6-5 with TRBJ2-3, with 8 bases identical to TRBD2. Germline loops: CDR1 MNHEY, CDR2 SVGAGI. V dropped 4 bases and J dropped 0; count of bases not matched to a gene: 6. The CDR3 sequence is 16 residues long. The CDR3 sequence: CASSSLAGTSTDTQYF. Here the CDR3 DNA reads TGTGCCAGCAGTTCGCTAGCGGGTACTAGCACAGATACGCAGTATTTT.

The chain couples TRBV7-2 to TRBJ2-5; a possible D gene is TRBD2 (6 bases). This CDR3 has 17 amino acids. CDR1 SGHTA and CDR2 FQGNSA come from the germline V gene. V dropped 1 base and J dropped 3 bases, with 18 bases sitting between them. CDR3 in amino acids: CASSLGLGGDSEETQYF. CDR3 sequence (DNA): TGTGCCAGCAGCTTAGGCCTAGGAGGGGATAGTGAAGAGACCCAGTACTTC.

This clone has a handful of counts. In DNA form, the CDR3 reads TGTGCCAGCTCACCGTTCCTCAACTCTGGGGCCAACGTCCTGACTTTC. Translated: CASSPFLNSGANVLTF. This chain joins TRBV18 and TRBJ2-6, with D unclear. This CDR3 has 16 residues. V dropped 3 bases and J dropped 0 bases, with 9 bases sitting between them. Germline V CDR1 and CDR2: KGHSH, LQKENI.

The rearrangement links TRBV5-1 to TRBJ2-3; no clear D. V was shortened by 4 bases and J by 0 bases, with 6 bases between the two germline ends. This CDR3 region has 13 residues. The germline CDR1 and CDR2 sequences are SGHRS and YFSETQ. The CDR3 DNA reads as TGCGCCAGCAGCCTGGGGAGCACAGATACGCAGTATTTT. Translation gives CASSLGSTDTQYF.

This clone showed up just a few times. V and J are TRBV4-1 and TRBJ1-5; possible D gene TRBD1, 6 bases. The V gene lost 4 bases and the J gene lost 6 bases, with 13 bases spanning the gap. The CDR3 has 14 residues. The germline V gene encodes CDR1 MGHRA and CDR2 YSYEKL. The DNA for the CDR3 is TGCGCCAGCAGCCCCACAGGGATCAGTCAGCCCCAGCATTTT. This gives the protein CASSPTGISQPQHF.

A single count supports this clone. DNA for the CDR3: TGTGCCAGCAGCAGAGGGGGGGAAGGTGCTGGCTACACCTTC. This codes for CASSRGGEGAGYTF. The chain uses TRBV7-3 and TRBJ1-2, with D perhaps matching TRBD1 (6 bases). The CDR3 sequence is 14 residues long. The germline V gene has CDR1 SGHTA and CDR2 FQGTGA. V was cut by 5 bases and J by 7 bases, with 17 bases left in between.

This sequence joins TRBV19 and TRBJ2-3, with a tentative D call TRBD1 (5 bases). The CDR3 spans 18 residues. The V gene's germline CDR1 is LNHDA and CDR2 SQIVND (reference sequence). V shed 0 bases and J shed 0 bases, with 16 bases lying between them. The CDR3 coding sequence is TGTGCCAGTAGTATAGATTTAAGACAGTCCTTAAGCACAGATACGCAGTATTTT. Its translation: CASSIDLRQSLSTDTQYF.

This clone was counted a single time. The CDR3 coding sequence is TGTGCCAGCAGTGTTTGGGCCGGCAGGGGGCAGGCAGATACGCAGTATTTT. Its translation is CASSVWAGRGQADTQYF. V usage is TRBV2 and J usage is TRBJ2-3; 8 bases map to TRBD1. V shed 4 bases and J 4 bases; nucleotides not matched to a gene: 13. There are 17 residues in the CDR3. Germline values: CDR1 SNHLY, CDR2 FYNNEI.

The CDR3 coding sequence is TGTGCCAGCAGTAACGGGGGGTCGCCCACCGGGGAGCTGTTTTTT. Protein product: CASSNGGSPTGELFF. J is TRBJ2-2 and V is TRBV28; 7 bases are a match to TRBD2. Germline V gene data show CDR1 as MDHEN and CDR2 as SYDVKM. With V trimmed by 5 bases and J by 4 bases, 7 bases remained unmatched. There are 15 residues in the CDR3.